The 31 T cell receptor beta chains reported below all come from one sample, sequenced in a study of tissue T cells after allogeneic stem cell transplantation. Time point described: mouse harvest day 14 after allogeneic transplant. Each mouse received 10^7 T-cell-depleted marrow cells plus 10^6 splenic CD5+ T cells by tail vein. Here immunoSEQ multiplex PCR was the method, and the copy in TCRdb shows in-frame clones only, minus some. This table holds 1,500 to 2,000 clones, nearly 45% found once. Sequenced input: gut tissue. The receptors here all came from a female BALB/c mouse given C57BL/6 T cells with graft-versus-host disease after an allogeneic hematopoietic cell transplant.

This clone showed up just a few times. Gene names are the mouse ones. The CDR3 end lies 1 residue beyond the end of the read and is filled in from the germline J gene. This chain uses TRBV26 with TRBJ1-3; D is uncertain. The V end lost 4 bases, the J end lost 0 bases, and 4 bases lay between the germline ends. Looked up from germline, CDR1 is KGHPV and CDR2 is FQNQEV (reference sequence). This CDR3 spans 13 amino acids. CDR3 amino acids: CASSPGSGNTLYF. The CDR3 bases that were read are TGTGCCAGCAGTCCGGGTTCTGGAAATACGCTCTAT.

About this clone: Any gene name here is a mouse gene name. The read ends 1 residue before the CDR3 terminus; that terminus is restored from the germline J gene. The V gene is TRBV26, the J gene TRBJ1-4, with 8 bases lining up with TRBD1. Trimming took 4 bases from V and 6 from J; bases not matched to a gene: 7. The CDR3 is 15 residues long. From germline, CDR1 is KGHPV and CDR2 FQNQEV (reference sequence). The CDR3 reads CASSPRTGRDERLFF. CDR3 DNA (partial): TGTGCCAGCAGTCCCCGGACAGGGAGGGACGAAAGATTATTT.

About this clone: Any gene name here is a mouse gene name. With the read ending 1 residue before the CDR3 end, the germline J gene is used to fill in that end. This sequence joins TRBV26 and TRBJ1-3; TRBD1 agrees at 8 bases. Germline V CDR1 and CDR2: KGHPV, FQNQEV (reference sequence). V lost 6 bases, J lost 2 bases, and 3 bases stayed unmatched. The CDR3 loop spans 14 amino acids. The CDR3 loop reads CASSQQGAGNTLYF. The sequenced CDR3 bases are TGTGCCAGCAGCCAACAGGGGGCTGGAAATACGCTCTAT.

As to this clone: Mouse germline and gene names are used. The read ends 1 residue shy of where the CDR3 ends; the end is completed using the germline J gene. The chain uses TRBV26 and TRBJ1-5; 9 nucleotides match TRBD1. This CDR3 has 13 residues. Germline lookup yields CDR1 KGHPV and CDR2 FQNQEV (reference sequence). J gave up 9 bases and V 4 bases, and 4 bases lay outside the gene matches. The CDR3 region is CASSPGQGTAPLF. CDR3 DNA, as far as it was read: TGTGCCAGCAGTCCGGGACAGGGAACGGCTCCGCTT.

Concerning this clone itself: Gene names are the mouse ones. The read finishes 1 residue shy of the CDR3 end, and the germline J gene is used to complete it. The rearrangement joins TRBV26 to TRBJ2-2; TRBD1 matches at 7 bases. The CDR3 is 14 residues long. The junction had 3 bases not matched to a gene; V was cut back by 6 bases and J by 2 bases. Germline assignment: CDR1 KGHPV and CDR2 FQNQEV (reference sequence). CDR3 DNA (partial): TGTGCCAGCAGGACGACAGGGAACACCGGGCAGCTCTAC. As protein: CASRTTGNTGQLY. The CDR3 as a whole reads CASRTTGNTGQLYF. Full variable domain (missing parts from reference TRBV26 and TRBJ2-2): NSKVIQTPRYLVKGQGQKAKMRCIPEKGHPVVFWYQQNKNNEFKFLINFQNQEVLQQIDMTEKRFSAECPSNSPCSLEIQSSEAGDSALYLCASRTTGNTGQLYFGEGSKLTVL.

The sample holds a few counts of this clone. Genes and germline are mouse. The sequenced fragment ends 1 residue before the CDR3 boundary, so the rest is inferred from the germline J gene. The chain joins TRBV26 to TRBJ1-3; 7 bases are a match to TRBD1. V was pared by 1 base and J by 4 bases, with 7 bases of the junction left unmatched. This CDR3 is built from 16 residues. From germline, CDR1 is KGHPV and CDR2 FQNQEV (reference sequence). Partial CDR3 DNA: TGTGCCAGCAGTCTGTGGCAGGGGGTAGGAGGAAATACGCTCTAT. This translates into CASSLWQGVGGNTLY. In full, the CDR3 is CASSLWQGVGGNTLYF.

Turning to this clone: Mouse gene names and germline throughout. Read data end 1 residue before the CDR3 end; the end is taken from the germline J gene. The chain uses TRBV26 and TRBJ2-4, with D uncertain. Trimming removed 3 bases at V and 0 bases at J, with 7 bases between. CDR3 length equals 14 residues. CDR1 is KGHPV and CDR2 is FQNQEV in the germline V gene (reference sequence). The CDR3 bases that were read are TGTGCCAGCAGTCTACACAAAAGTCAAAACACCTTGTAC. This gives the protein CASSLHKSQNTLY. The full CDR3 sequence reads CASSLHKSQNTLYF.

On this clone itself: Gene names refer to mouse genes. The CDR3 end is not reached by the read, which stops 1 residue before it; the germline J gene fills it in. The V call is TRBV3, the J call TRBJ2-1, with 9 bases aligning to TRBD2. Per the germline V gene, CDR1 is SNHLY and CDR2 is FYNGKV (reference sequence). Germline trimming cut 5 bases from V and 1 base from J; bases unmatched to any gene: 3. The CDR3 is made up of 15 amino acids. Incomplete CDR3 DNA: TGTGCCAGCAGCATCGGACTGGGGAACTATGCTGAGCAGTTC. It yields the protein CASSIGLGNYAEQF. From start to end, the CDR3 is CASSIGLGNYAEQFF.

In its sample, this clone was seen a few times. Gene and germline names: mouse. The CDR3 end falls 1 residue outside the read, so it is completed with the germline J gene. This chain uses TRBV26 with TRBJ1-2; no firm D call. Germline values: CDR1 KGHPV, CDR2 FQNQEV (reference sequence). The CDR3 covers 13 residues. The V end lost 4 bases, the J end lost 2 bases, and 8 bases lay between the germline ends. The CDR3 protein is CASSPTPNSDYTF. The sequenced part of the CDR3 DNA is TGTGCCAGCAGTCCGACACCTAACTCCGACTACACC.

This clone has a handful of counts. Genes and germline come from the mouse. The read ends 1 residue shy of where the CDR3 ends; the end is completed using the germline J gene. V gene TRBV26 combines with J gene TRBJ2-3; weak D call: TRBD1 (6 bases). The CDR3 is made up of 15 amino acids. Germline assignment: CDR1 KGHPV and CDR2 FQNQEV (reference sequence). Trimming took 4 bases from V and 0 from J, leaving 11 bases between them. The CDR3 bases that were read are TGTGCCAGCAGTCGCGACAGGTCTAGTGCAGAAACGCTGTAT. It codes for CASSRDRSSAETLY. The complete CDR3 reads CASSRDRSSAETLYF.

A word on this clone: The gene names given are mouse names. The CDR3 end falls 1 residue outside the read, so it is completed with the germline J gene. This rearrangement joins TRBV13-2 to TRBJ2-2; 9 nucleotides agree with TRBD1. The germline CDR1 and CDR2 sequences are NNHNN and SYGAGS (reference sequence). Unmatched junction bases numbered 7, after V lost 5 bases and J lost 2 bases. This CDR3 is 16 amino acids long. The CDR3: CASGLTGGANTGQLYF. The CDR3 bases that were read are TGTGCCAGCGGGCTCACAGGGGGCGCGAACACCGGGCAGCTCTAC.

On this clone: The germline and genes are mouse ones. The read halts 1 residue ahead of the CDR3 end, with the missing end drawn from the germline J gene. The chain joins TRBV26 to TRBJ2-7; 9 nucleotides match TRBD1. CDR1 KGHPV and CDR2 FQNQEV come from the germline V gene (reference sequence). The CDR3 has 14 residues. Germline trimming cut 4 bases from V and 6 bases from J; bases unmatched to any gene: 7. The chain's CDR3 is CASSPGTGRGEQYF. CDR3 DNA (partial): TGTGCCAGCAGTCCTGGGACAGGGAGAGGTGAACAGTAC.

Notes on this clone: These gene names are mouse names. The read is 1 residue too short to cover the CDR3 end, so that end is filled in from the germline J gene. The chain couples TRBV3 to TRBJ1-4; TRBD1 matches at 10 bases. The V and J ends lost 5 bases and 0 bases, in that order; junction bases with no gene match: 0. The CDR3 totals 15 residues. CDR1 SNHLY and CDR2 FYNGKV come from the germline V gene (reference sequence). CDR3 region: CASSGQGVSNERLFF. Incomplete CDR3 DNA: TGTGCCAGCAGCGGACAGGGGGTTTCCAACGAAAGATTATTT.

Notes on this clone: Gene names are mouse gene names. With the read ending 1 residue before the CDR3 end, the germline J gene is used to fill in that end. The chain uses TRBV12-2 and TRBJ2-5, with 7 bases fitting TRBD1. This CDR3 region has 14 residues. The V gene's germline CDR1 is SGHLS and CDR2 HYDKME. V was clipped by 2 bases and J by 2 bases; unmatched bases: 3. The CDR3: CASSRGTVQDTQYF. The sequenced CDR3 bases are TGTGCCAGCTCTCGGGGGACAGTCCAAGACACCCAGTAC.

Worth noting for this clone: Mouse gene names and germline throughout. CDR3 loop: CSSRDISGNTLYF. Partial CDR3 DNA: TGCTCCAGCAGGGACATTTCTGGAAATACGCTCTAT. The rearrangement joins TRBV23 to TRBJ1-3; TRBD1, as called in the table, went unchecked against the DNA. The CDR3 extends 1 residue past the end of the read, so its final part is completed from the germline J gene. This CDR3 has 13 amino acids. Germline V gives CDR1 KGHTA, CDR2 FQNQQP.

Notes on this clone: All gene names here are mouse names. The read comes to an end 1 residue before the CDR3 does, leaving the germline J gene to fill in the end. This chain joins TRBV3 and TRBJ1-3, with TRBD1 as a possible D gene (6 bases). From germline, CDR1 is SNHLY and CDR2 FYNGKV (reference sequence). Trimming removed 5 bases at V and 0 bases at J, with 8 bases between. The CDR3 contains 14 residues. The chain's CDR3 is CASSPQGSGNTLYF. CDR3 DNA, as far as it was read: TGTGCCAGCAGCCCACAGGGTTCTGGAAATACGCTCTAT.

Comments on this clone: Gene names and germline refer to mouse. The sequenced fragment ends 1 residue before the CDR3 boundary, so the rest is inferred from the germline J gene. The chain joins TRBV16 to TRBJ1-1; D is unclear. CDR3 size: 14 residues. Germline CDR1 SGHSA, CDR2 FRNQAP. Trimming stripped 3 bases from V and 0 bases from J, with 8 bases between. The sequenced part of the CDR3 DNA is TGTGCAAGCAGCTTGCCCCATGCAAACACAGAAGTCTTC. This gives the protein CASSLPHANTEVF. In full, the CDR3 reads CASSLPHANTEVFF.

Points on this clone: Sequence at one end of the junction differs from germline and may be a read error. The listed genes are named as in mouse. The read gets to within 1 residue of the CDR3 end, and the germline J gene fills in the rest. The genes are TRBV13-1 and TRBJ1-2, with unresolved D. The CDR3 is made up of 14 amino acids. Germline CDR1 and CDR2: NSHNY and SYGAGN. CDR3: CASGDAKANSDYTF. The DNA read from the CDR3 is TGTGCCAGCGGTGATGCGAAGGCAAACTCCGACTACACC.

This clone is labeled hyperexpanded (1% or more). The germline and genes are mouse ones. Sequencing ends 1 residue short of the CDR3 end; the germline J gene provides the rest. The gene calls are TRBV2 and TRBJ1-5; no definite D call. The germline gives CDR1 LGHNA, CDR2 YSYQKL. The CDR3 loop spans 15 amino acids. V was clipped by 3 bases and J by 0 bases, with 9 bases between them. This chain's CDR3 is CASSHRTDNNQAPLF. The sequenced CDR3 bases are TGTGCCAGCAGCCATAGAACAGATAACAACCAGGCTCCGCTT. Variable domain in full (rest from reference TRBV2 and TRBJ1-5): DPKIIQKPKYLVAVTGSEKILICEQYLGHNAMYWYRQSAKKPLEFMFSYSYQKLMDNQTASSRFQPQSSKKNHLDLQITALKPDDSATYFCASSHRTDNNQAPLFGEGTRLSVL.

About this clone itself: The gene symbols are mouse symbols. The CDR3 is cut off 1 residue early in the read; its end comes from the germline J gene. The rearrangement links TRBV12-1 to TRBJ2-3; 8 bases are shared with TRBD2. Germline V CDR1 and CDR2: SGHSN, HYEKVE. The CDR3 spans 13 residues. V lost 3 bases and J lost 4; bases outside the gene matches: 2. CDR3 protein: CASSDWGSETLYF. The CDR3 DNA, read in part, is TGTGCCAGCTCTGACTGGGGTTCAGAAACGCTGTAT.

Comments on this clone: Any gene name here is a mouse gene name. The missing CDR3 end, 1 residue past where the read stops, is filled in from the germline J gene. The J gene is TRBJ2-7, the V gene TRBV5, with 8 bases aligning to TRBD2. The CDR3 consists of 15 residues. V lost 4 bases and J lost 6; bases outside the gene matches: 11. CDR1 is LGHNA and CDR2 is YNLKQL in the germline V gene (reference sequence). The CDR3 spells CASSRPRGGGPEQYF. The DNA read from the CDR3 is TGTGCCAGCAGCCGCCCCCGTGGGGGGGGGCCTGAACAGTAC.

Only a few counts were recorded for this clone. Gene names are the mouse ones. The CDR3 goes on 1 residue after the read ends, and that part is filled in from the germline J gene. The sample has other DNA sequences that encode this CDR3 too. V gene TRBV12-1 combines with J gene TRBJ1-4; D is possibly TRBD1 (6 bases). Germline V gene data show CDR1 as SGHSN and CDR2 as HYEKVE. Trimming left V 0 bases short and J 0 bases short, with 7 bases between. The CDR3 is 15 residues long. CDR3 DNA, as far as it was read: TGTGCCAGCTCTCTCAGGGGGGTTTCCAACGAAAGATTATTT. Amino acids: CASSLRGVSNERLF. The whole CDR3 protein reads CASSLRGVSNERLFF.

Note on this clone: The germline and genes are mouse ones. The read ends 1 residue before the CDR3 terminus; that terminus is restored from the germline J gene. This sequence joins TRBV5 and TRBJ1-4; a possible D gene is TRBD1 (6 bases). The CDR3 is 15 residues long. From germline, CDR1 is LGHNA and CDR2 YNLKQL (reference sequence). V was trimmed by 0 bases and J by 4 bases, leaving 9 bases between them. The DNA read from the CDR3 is TGTGCCAGCAGCCAAGAAAGGGGGGGCAACGAAAGATTATTT. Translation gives CASSQERGGNERLF. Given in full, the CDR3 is CASSQERGGNERLFF.

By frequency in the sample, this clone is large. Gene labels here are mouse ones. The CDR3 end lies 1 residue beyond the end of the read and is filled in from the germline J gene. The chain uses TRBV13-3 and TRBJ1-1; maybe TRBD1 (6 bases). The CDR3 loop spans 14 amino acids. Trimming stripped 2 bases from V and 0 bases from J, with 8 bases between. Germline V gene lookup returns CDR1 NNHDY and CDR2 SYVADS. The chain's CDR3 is CASSERTANTEVFF. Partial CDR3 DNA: TGTGCCAGCAGTGAGCGGACAGCAAACACAGAAGTCTTC.

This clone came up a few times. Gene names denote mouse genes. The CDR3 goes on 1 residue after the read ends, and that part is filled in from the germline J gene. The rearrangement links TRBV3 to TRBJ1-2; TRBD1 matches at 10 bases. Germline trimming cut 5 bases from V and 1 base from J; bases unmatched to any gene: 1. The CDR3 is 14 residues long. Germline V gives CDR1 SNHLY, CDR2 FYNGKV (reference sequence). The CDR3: CASSRDRGNSDYTF. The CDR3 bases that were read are TGTGCCAGCAGCCGGGACAGGGGAAACTCCGACTACACC.

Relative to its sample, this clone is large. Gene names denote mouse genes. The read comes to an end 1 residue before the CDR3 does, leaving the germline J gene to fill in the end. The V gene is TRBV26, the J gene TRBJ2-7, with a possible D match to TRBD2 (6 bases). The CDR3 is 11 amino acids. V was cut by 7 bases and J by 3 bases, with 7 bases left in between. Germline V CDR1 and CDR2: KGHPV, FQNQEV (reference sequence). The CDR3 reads CASTGDYEQYF. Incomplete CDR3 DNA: TGTGCCAGCACTGGGGACTATGAACAGTAC.

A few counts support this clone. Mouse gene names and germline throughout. The part of the CDR3 DNA that was read is TGTGCAAGCAGCTTAGGGGGGAGCTCCTATGAACAGTAC. It translates to CASSLGGSSYEQY. The CDR3 in full is CASSLGGSSYEQYF. This chain links TRBV16 with TRBJ2-7, with D possibly being TRBD1 or TRBD2 (5 bases each). The read is 1 residue too short to cover the CDR3 end, so that end is filled in from the germline J gene. The length of the CDR3 is 14 residues. The germline V gene encodes CDR1 SGHSA and CDR2 FRNQAP. Deletions cut 1 base from V and 0 bases from J, with 7 bases between.

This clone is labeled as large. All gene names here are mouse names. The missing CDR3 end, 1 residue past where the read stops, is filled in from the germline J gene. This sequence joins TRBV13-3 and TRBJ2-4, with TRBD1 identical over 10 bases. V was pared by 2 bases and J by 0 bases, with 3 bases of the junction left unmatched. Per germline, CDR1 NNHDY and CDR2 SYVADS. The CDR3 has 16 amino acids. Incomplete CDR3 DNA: TGTGCCAGCAGTGAGGGGACAGGGGATAGTCAAAACACCTTGTAC. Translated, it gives CASSEGTGDSQNTLY. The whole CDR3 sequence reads CASSEGTGDSQNTLYF.

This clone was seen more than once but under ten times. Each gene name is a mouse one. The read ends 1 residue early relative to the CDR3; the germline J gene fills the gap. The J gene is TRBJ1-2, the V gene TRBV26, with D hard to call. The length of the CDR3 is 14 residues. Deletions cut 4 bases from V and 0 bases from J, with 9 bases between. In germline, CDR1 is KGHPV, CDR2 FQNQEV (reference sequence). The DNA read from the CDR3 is TGTGCCAGCAGTCCGACAAATGCAAACTCCGACTACACC. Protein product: CASSPTNANSDYT. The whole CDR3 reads CASSPTNANSDYTF.

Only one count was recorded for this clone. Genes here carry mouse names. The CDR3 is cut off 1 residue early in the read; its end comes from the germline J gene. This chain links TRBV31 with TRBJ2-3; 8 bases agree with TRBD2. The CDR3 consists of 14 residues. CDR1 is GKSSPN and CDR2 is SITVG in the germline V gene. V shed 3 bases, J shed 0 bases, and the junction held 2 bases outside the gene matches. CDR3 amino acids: CAWRRTGSAETLYF. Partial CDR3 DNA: TGTGCCTGGAGGAGGACTGGGAGTGCAGAAACGCTGTAT.

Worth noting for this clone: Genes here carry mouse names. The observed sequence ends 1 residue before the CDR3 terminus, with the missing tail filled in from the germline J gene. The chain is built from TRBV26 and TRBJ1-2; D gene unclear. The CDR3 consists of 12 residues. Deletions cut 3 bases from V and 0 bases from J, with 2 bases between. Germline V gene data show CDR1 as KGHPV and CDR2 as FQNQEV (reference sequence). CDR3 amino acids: CASSLPNSDYTF. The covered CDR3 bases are TGTGCCAGCAGTCTCCCAAACTCCGACTACACC. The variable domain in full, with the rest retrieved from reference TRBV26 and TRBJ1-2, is NSKVIQTPRYLVKGQGQKAKMRCIPEKGHPVVFWYQQNKNNEFKFLINFQNQEVLQQIDMTEKRFSAECPSNSPCSLEIQSSEAGDSALYLCASSLPNSDYTFGSGTRLLVI.